The 24 T cell receptor beta chains presented below share a single source sample, sequenced in a study of vaccination and CD4 T cells after COVID-19. No antigens are known for them. Documented treatment: roughly 11-day PBMC culture with coronavirus spike peptide pools or control peptides (ViraFEST assay). The Oncomine TCR Beta short-read assay sequenced DNA from cultured CD4+ T cells. TCRdb redid the calling of the PCR reads with MiXCR, one entry per CDR3 protein. Seen here are approximately 4,600 distinct CDR3 sequences, roughly 29% observed once, and the top ten hold roughly a third. The specimen sequenced was CD4+ T cells from blood, cultured in vitro. These receptors were collected from a human donor who had recovered from COVID-19.

By share, this clonotype counts as hyperexpanded. This chain connects TRBV2 to TRBJ2-5; 9 nucleotides line up with TRBD2. The length of the CDR3 is 15 residues. V lost 1 base and J lost 9; bases outside the gene matches: 9. Germline V gene lookup returns CDR1 SNHLY and CDR2 FYNNEI. The CDR3 reads CASSEVASGERAQYF. The CDR3 nucleotides read TGTGCCAGCAGTGAAGTCGCTAGCGGGGAACGGGCCCAGTACTTC.

The J gene is TRBJ1-5, the V gene TRBV6-1; 9 nucleotides align to TRBD1. V shed 4 bases and J 3 bases; nucleotides not matched to a gene: 10. The CDR3 has 17 amino acids. The germline gives CDR1 MNHNS, CDR2 SASEGT. CDR3 residues: CASSAPRDRVPNQPQHF. Written as DNA, the CDR3 is TGTGCCAGCAGTGCCCCGCGGGACAGGGTGCCCAATCAGCCCCAGCATTTT.

The chain uses TRBV6-1 and TRBJ1-1; 10 nucleotides line up with TRBD1. The length of the CDR3 is 14 residues. J lost 1 base, V lost 6 bases, and 2 bases had no gene match. Germline V gene data show CDR1 as MNHNS and CDR2 as SASEGT. The CDR3 nucleotides are TGTGCCAGCAGCGACAGGGGGCGGAACACTGAAGCTTTCTTT. This encodes CASSDRGRNTEAFF.

The rearrangement joins TRBV6-2 or TRBV6-3 to TRBJ1-5, with 8 bases lining up with TRBD1. V trimming: 7 bases; J trimming: 0 bases; junction bases outside the gene matches: 8. The CDR3 loop spans 16 amino acids. The germline V gene encodes CDR1 MNHEY and CDR2 SVGEGT. CDR3 coding DNA: TGTGCCAGCACCCAGCGGACAGGGAATAGCAATCAGCCCCAGCATTTT. Translated: CASTQRTGNSNQPQHF.

This clonotype has just one count. J is TRBJ2-3 and V is TRBV6-1, with 7 bases lining up with TRBD2. V lost 7 bases, J lost 5 bases, and 6 bases stayed unmatched. In germline, CDR1 is MNHNS, CDR2 SASEGT. The CDR3 has 13 residues. CDR3 coding DNA: TGTGCCAGCAAGGTGATAGCGGGAGATACGCAGTATTTT. It codes for CASKVIAGDTQYF.

The chain carries TRBV20-1 and TRBJ2-7; no clear D gene. V lost 0 bases and J lost 2, with 8 bases in between. This CDR3 spans 13 amino acids. Germline values: CDR1 DFQATT, CDR2 SNEGSKA (reference sequence). CDR3 loop: CSARDGRTYEQYF. The CDR3 DNA reads as TGCAGTGCTAGAGATGGCAGAACCTACGAGCAGTACTTC.

In this sample, this clonotype turned up a few times. The CDR3 sequence is CASSEERETQYF. CDR3 DNA: TGTGCCAGCAGTGAAGAGAGGGAGACCCAGTACTTC. The J gene is TRBJ2-5, the V gene TRBV2; D is unresolved. CDR1 and CDR2 from the germline V gene are SNHLY and FYNNEI. Trimming cost V 1 base and J 5 bases, with 5 bases left between them. CDR3 length: 12 amino acids.

This clonotype appeared a few times. The rearrangement joins TRBV30 to TRBJ1-1; perhaps TRBD1 as D (6 bases). The CDR3 length is 18 residues. Germline V gives CDR1 GTSNPN, CDR2 SVGIG (reference sequence). The ends were cut back, 4 bases at V and 0 bases at J, with 24 bases in the middle. CDR3 nucleotides: TGTGCCTGGACCCCCACTCGACAGGTTGGGATGGTGAACACTGAAGCTTTCTTT. Translated, it gives CAWTPTRQVGMVNTEAFF.

The chain uses TRBV4-2 and TRBJ2-7, with a tentative D call TRBD2 (5 bases). The CDR3 spans 16 residues. Germline assignment: CDR1 LGHNA and CDR2 YNFKEQ. Trimming cost V 1 base and J 2 bases, with 15 bases left between them. DNA of the CDR3: TGTGCCAGCAGCCAAGGAGGACTCCGGCCAACCTACGAGCAGTACTTC. Amino acids: CASSQGGLRPTYEQYF.

A note on this clonotype: At one end, the junction sequence differs from germline, possibly due to a read error. The rearrangement uses TRBV7-9 and TRBJ2-7; perhaps TRBD2 as D (6 bases). CDR3 length: 13 amino acids. Germline lookup yields CDR1 SEHNR and CDR2 FQNEAQ (reference sequence). The CDR3 is CASTLGGASSPDF. DNA of the CDR3: TGTGCCAGCACCCTAGGCGGGGCCTCGTCGCCGGACTTC.

V is TRBV2 and J is TRBJ2-3, with 9 bases matching TRBD2. The CDR3 totals 15 residues. V lost 6 bases, J lost 5 bases, and 9 bases stayed unmatched. From germline, CDR1 is SNHLY and CDR2 FYNNEI. DNA of the CDR3: TGTGCCAGCAGCCATATACCTAGCGGGGTAGATACGCAGTATTTT. Encoded protein: CASSHIPSGVDTQYF.

The table lists this clonotype with a few counts. The chain employs TRBV20-1 and TRBJ2-5, with no clear D. The germline V gene has CDR1 DFQATT and CDR2 SNEGSKA (reference sequence). CDR3 length: 15 amino acids. V dropped 4 bases and J dropped 0 bases, with 15 bases sitting between them. CDR3 in amino acids: CSAMNSGAYQETQYF. DNA of the CDR3: TGCAGTGCTATGAACTCGGGTGCGTACCAAGAGACCCAGTACTTC.

The rearrangement uses TRBV5-1 and TRBJ2-5; 7 bases align to TRBD1. CDR1 and CDR2 from the germline V gene are SGHRS and YFSETQ. Losses at the gene ends were 0 bases for V and 0 bases for J; bases not matched to a gene: 5. This CDR3 region has 16 residues. CDR3 protein: CASSLGQGPYQETQYF. The CDR3 nucleotides read TGCGCCAGCAGCTTGGGACAGGGCCCGTACCAAGAGACCCAGTACTTC. The full variable domain, with the rest looked up from reference TRBV5-1 and TRBJ2-5, is KAGVTQTPRYLIKTRGQQVTLSCSPISGHRSVSWYQQTPGQGLQFLFEYFSETQRNKGNFPGRFSGRQFSNSRSEMNVSTLELGDSALYLCASSLGQGPYQETQYFGPGTRLLVL.

The V gene is TRBV30, the J gene TRBJ2-7; no firm D call. This CDR3 has 13 amino acids. V lost 4 bases and J lost 2, with 12 bases in between. Per the germline V gene, CDR1 is GTSNPN and CDR2 is SVGIG (reference sequence). The CDR3 loop reads CAWTRARTYEQYF. The CDR3, as DNA: TGTGCCTGGACCCGGGCCAGAACCTACGAGCAGTACTTC.

This chain connects TRBV7-3 to TRBJ1-1, with 9 bases identical to TRBD1. The CDR3 runs 13 residues. The ends lost 2 bases at V and 5 bases at J; junction bases unmatched: 0. The germline V gene has CDR1 SGHTA and CDR2 FQGTGA. CDR3 in amino acids: CASSLDRGTEAFF. The DNA of the CDR3 is TGTGCCAGCAGCTTAGACAGGGGGACTGAAGCTTTCTTT.

The chain recombines TRBV4-3 with TRBJ2-1; 12 bases map to TRBD2. V lost 1 base, J lost 8 bases, and 3 bases stayed unmatched. The CDR3 runs to 15 residues. Germline V lookup: CDR1 LGHNA, CDR2 YSLEER. The CDR3: CASSQGLAGDYEQFF. The DNA of the CDR3 is TGCGCCAGCAGCCAAGGACTAGCGGGAGACTATGAGCAGTTCTTC.

The chain employs TRBV18 and TRBJ1-6, with unresolved D. CDR1 and CDR2 (germline): KGHSH, LQKENI. The germline V and J ends were trimmed by 2 bases and 7 bases, with 15 bases remaining between them. CDR3 length equals 16 residues. CDR3 region: CASSPGVPGVNSPLHF. CDR3 nucleotide sequence: TGTGCCAGCTCACCAGGGGTACCGGGAGTAAATTCACCCCTCCACTTT.

By sample fraction, this clonotype is medium-sized (0.01 to 0.1%). The chain couples TRBV7-6 to TRBJ1-1; TRBD1 aligns across 8 bases. CDR1 SGHVS and CDR2 FNYEAQ come from the germline V gene. The CDR3 has 14 amino acids. V shed 1 base and J 4 bases; nucleotides not matched to a gene: 2. The CDR3 loop reads CASSLVTGATEAFF. DNA of the CDR3: TGTGCCAGCAGCTTAGTGACAGGGGCCACTGAAGCTTTCTTT.

The rearrangement joins TRBV6-1 to TRBJ2-7, with 8 nucleotides matching TRBD1. The CDR3 has 15 residues. The V segment lost 7 bases and the J segment 0 bases; nucleotides outside the gene matches: 8. Looked up from germline, CDR1 is MNHNS and CDR2 is SASEGT. The CDR3 is CASISGGSHSYEQYF. CDR3 nucleotides: TGTGCCAGCATTTCAGGGGGCTCCCACTCCTACGAGCAGTACTTC.

The rearrangement uses TRBV19 and TRBJ2-1, with D perhaps TRBD2 (6 bases). With 7 bases removed from V and 0 bases from J, the gap between germline ends came to 19 bases. This CDR3 is built from 17 residues. Germline CDR1 is LNHDA and CDR2 is SQIVND (reference sequence). CDR3 sequence: CASTKIAAMSSYNEQFF. The CDR3 DNA reads as TGTGCCAGTACTAAAATAGCGGCCATGAGCTCCTACAATGAGCAGTTCTTC.

CDR3 sequence (DNA): TGCAGTGCCGGGACAGGTAGCAATCAGCCCCAGCATTTT. Translated: CSAGTGSNQPQHF. This sequence joins TRBV20-1 and TRBJ1-5; 8 bases fit TRBD1. J was trimmed by 0 bases and V by 6 bases; bases with no gene match: 1. Germline CDR1 reads DFQATT; CDR2 reads SNEGSKA (reference sequence). The CDR3 is 13 residues long.

The chain is built from TRBV4-1 and TRBJ1-5, with 9 positions matching TRBD1. CDR1 is MGHRA, CDR2 YSYEKL, per germline. This CDR3 is 21 amino acids long. Trimming at V came to 1 base and at J to 2 bases, leaving 18 bases not matched to a gene. The CDR3 region has the DNA TGCGCCAGCAGCCAAGTTTACCGAGGACAGGGGATGTTCAGTGGCAATCAGCCCCAGCATTTT. Its translation is CASSQVYRGQGMFSGNQPQHF.

This clonotype has just a few counts. This chain links TRBV19 with TRBJ2-3; D is unresolved. The CDR3 is made up of 14 amino acids. V lost 6 bases, J lost 4 bases, and 14 bases lay in between. Germline lookup yields CDR1 LNHDA and CDR2 SQIVND (reference sequence). CDR3 amino acids: CASSLNNLPDTQYF. CDR3 sequence (DNA): TGTGCCAGTAGCCTTAACAACCTTCCAGATACGCAGTATTTT.

This rearrangement joins TRBV7-9 to TRBJ2-6; D remains unclear. With 7 bases removed from V and 0 bases from J, the gap between germline ends came to 13 bases. CDR3 length: 16 amino acids. The germline V gene has CDR1 SEHNR and CDR2 FQNEAQ (reference sequence). CDR3: CASTEPQSSGANVLTF. CDR3 coding DNA: TGTGCCAGCACCGAACCGCAGAGCTCTGGGGCCAACGTCCTGACTTTC.